These T cell receptor beta chains were read from a single sample in a study of T cell responses to AZD1222 COVID-19 vaccine. TCRdb's copy holds only in-frame clones and misses some; the assay was immunoSEQ multiplex PCR. The data show some 130,000 clones, less than 95% seen once. Sequencing was performed on peripheral blood, taken on day 0 of AZD1222 vaccination. These receptors originate from an adult in good health. CDR3s include the opening cysteine and the closing phenylalanine or tryptophan. The D gene is left open where the match is weak.

j_gene	d_gene	v_gene	CDR3nt	CDR3aa
TRBJ2-1	TRBD1	TRBV10-1	TGCGCCAGCAGTGAGGGGGACAGGGAGTTCGATGAGCAGTTCTTC	CASSEGDREFDEQFF
TRBJ2-1	-	TRBV13	TGTGCCAGCAGCACCCGGGCATCGGGGGGCCTAGTGCACAATGAGCAGTTCTTC	CASSTRASGGLVHNEQFF
TRBJ1-2	TRBD1	TRBV29-1	TGCAGCGTCACCGGGACAGGGCATGGCTACACCTTC	CSVTGTGHGYTF
TRBJ1-2	-	TRBV11-2	TGTGCCAGCAGCTCGGGACACCCCGGGTATGGCTACACCTTC	CASSSGHPGYGYTF
TRBJ1-2	-	TRBV7-9	TGTGCCAGCAGCCAAGAACAGACCACCAAAGGTCGTGGCTACACCTTC	CASSQEQTTKGRGYTF
TRBJ2-1	TRBD2	TRBV18	TGTGCCAGCTCACCGAAAGCGGGGGGAGCCTACAATGAGCAGTTCTTC	CASSPKAGGAYNEQFF
TRBJ1-6	-	TRBV25-1	TGTGCCAGCAGTGAAATGACAGACTATAATTCACCCCTCCACTTT	CASSEMTDYNSPLHF
TRBJ1-2	-	TRBV4-3	TGCGCCAGCAGCCAAGTTCTCGGGGATAACTATGGCTACACCTTC	CASSQVLGDNYGYTF
TRBJ2-7	TRBD2	TRBV6-5	TGTGCCAGCAGTTACTCGGTCGGGGGGGCCTCCTACGAGCAGTACTTC	CASSYSVGGASYEQYF
TRBJ2-1	TRBD2	TRBV7-3	TGTGCCAGCAGCCAAGCTAGCGGCTCCTACAATGAGCAGTTCTTC	CASSQASGSYNEQFF
TRBJ1-4	-	TRBV7-6	TGTGCCAGCAGCTTAAGGGCCCTGGGTAATGAAAAACTGTTTTTT	CASSLRALGNEKLFF
TRBJ2-4	-	TRBV28	TGTGCCAGCAGTCCCCCGGCCAAAAACATTCAGTACTTC	CASSPPAKNIQYF
TRBJ1-4	-	TRBV21-1	TGTGCCAGCAGCAAAGCGCTCGGGGGGGTTAATGAAAAACTGTTTTTT	CASSKALGGVNEKLFF
TRBJ1-5	-	TRBV7-2	TGTGCCAGCAGCCGGGGACACACGAGTCAGCCCCAGCATTTT	CASSRGHTSQPQHF
TRBJ1-2	-	TRBV25-1	TGTGCCAGCAGTGAAGGGTCCTCTCCAGCGGGCTACACCTTC	CASSEGSSPAGYTF
TRBJ1-4	-	TRBV5-6	TGTGCCAGCAGCTACACCAGGGGAGCTAATGAAAAACTGTTTTTT	CASSYTRGANEKLFF
TRBJ2-2	-	TRBV7-8	TGTGCCAGCAGCCCCCGGCGGTCGAACACCGGGGAGCTGTTTTTT	CASSPRRSNTGELFF
TRBJ1-4	-	TRBV5-4	TGTGCCAGCAGCTTTGGTTTGGCCTCTAATGAAAAACTGTTTTTT	CASSFGLASNEKLFF